The clone carrying this T cell receptor (beta chain) was counted a single time. The antigen remains undetermined. The CDR3 contains 14 residues. J lost 7 bases, V lost 5 bases, and 7 bases had no gene match. Germline lookup yields CDR1 MDHEN and CDR2 SYDVKM. The data were taken from a study of T cell responses to AZD1222 COVID-19 vaccine. General study findings and limits: Vaccine-related CD4 TCRs covered spike, predominating at 160-218 and 743-854. Unmutated variant regions reportedly attract nearly half of all spike-specific TCRs. Breadth and depth of Spike-specific TCRs rose after two AZD1222 doses.

Method: immunoSEQ multiplex PCR; TCRdb's copy keeps in-frame clones and lacks some. The table lists some 99,000 clones, around 90% of them singletons. This material consisted of peripheral blood, taken on day 0 of MenACWY control vaccination. J is TRBJ1-2 and V is TRBV28; 10 bases agree with TRBD1. This receptor was taken from an adult in good health. CDR3 protein: CASSQGTGVIGYTF. As DNA, the CDR3 is TGTGCCAGCAGTCAAGGGACAGGGGTGATTGGCTACACCTTC.